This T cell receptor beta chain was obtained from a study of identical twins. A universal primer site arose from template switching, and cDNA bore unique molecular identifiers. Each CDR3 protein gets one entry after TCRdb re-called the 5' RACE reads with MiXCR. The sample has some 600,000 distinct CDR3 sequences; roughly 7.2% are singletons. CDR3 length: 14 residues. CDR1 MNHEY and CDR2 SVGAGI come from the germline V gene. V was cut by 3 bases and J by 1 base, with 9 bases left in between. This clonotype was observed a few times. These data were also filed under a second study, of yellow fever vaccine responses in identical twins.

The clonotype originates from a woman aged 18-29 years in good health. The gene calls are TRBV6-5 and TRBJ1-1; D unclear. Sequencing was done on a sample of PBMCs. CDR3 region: CASSYGPKNTEAFF. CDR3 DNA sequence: TGTGCCAGCAGTTATGGACCGAAGAACACTGAAGCTTTCTTT.